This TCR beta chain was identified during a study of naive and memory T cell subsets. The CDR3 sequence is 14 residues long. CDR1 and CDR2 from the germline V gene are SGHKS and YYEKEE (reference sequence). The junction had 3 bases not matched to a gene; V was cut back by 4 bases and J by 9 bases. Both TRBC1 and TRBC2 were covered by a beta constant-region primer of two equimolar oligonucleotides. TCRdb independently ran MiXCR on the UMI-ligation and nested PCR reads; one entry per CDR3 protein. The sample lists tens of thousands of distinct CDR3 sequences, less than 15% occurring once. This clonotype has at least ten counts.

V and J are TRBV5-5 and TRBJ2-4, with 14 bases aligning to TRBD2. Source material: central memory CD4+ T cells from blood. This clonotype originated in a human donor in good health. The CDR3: CASSQGLAGVIQYF. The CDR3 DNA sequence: TGTGCCAGCAGCCAGGGACTAGCGGGGGTCATTCAGTACTTC.